This T cell receptor beta chain was recovered during a study of glioma-infiltrating T cells after dendritic cell vaccination. The CDR3 runs to 14 residues. Trimming removed 9 bases from V and 2 bases from J, with 14 bases in between. In germline, CDR1 is LNHDA, CDR2 SQIVND (reference sequence). Time point specified: after dendritic cell vaccination, including at tumor progression/relapse. The repertoire was sequenced with immunoSEQ multiplex PCR; TCRdb's copy has only in-frame clones and lacks some. The repertoire consists of roughly 85,000 clones, with about 85% occurring once and the leading ten covering about 9.3%.

The specimen was blood, collected after dendritic cell vaccination. This sequence joins TRBV19 and TRBJ1-3; D might be TRBD1 (5 bases). The sequence was collected from a human donor with glioblastoma. The CDR3 DNA sequence: TGTGCCAGCCTCCAGGGAATCGCTGGAAACACCATATATTTT. Translated: CASLQGIAGNTIYF.